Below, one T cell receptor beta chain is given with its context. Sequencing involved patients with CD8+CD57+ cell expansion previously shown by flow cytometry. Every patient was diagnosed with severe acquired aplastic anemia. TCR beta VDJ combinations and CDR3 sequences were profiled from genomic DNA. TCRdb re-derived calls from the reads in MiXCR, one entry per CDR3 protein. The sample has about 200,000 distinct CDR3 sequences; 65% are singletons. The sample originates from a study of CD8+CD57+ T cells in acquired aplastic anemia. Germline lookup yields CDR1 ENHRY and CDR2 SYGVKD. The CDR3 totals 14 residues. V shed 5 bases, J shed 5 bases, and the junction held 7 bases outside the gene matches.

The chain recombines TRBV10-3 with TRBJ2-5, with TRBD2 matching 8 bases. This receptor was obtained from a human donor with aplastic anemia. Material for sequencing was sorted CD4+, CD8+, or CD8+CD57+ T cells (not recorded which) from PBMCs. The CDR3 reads CAISKAGDWETQYF. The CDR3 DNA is TGTGCCATCAGTAAAGCGGGAGATTGGGAGACCCAGTACTTC.